This T cell receptor (beta chain) comes out of a study of neurological immune-mediated disorders. Regarding the study as a whole: CDR3 amino acid sequences of expanded clones were not shared across subjects, a result suggesting private repertoires in all groups. Repertoires from 18 of 34 multiple sclerosis patients grouped phylogenetically into a related-CDR3 cluster, suggesting a possible signature.

The making of cDNA relied on 5'RACE with 10-nucleotide random UMIs. Every sequencing run produced over 170 million TCR-beta sequences, and the sequences from any one run covered 15-18 subjects. TCRdb recomputed calls from the 5' RACE reads with MiXCR, one row per CDR3 protein. In the table there are more than 45,000 distinct CDR3 sequences, about 4.2% of which are singletons. This clonotype occurred many times. Antigen unknown. The receptor comes from a man between 50 and 59 years old with multiple sclerosis. What was sequenced was PBMCs.

For the CDR3, the DNA is TGTGCCAGCAGAACTAGCGCCGGCACAGATACGCAGTATTTT. Translated, it gives CASRTSAGTDTQYF. This sequence joins TRBV6-5 and TRBJ2-3, with 7 bases lining up with TRBD2. The CDR3 has 14 amino acids. V lost 6 bases to trimming and J lost 1 base; unmatched junction nucleotides: 4. The germline V gene has CDR1 MNHEY and CDR2 SVGAGI.